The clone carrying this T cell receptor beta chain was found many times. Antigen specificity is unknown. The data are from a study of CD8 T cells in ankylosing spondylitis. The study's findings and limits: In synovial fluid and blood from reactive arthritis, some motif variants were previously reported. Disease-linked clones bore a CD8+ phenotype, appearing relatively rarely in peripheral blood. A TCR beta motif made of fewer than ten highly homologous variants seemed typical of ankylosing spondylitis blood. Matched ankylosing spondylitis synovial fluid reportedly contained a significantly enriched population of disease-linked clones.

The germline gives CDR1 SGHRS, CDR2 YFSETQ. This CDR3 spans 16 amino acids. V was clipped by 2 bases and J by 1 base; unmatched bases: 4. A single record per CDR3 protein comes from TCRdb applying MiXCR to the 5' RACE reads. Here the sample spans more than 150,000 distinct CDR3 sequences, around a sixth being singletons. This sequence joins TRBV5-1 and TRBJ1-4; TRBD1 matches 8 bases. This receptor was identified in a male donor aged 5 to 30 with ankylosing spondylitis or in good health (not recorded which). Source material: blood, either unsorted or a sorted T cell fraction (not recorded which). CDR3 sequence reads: CASSLNGQGTNEKLFF. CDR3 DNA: TGCGCCAGCAGCTTAAACGGACAGGGAACTAATGAAAAACTGTTTTTT. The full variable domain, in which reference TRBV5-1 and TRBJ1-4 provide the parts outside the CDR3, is KAGVTQTPRYLIKTRGQQVTLSCSPISGHRSVSWYQQTPGQGLQFLFEYFSETQRNKGNFPGRFSGRQFSNSRSEMNVSTLELGDSALYLCASSLNGQGTNEKLFFGSGTQLSVL.